The 24 T cell receptor beta chains reported below all come from one sample, sequenced in a study of OX40 agonist ivuxolimab in advanced cancers. The data were produced by immunoSEQ multiplex PCR, yet TCRdb's version contains in-frame clones alone and is incomplete. The sample carries roughly 110,000 clones, approximately 90% recorded once. The specimen comprised CD4+ or CD8+ T cells sorted from blood, sampled in a trial of the OX40 agonist ivuxolimab. The receptors were gathered from an adult with an advanced solid tumor such as melanoma, head and neck, liver or kidney cancer.

The gene calls are TRBV29-1 and TRBJ2-3, with D uncertain. With 4 bases removed from V and 5 bases from J, the gap between germline ends came to 10 bases. CDR3 length equals 12 residues. The germline V gene encodes CDR1 SQVTM and CDR2 ANQGSEA. This CDR3 reads CSVGARGDTQYF. The DNA of the CDR3 is TGCAGCGTTGGGGCGCGCGGAGATACGCAGTATTTT.

The chain joins TRBV28 to TRBJ1-1, with D possibly being TRBD1 (5 bases). V was cut by 6 bases and J by 0 bases, with 14 bases left in between. This CDR3 is 15 amino acids long. Germline V gene lookup returns CDR1 MDHEN and CDR2 SYDVKM. The CDR3 nucleotides read TGTGCCAGCAGACAGGCCTCGCTATTGAACACTGAAGCTTTCTTT. Its protein is CASRQASLLNTEAFF.

The V call is TRBV2, the J call TRBJ1-1, with D perhaps matching TRBD1 (5 bases). CDR1 and CDR2 from the germline V gene are SNHLY and FYNNEI. V shed 8 bases and J shed 1 base, with 8 bases lying between them. This CDR3 has 12 amino acids. The CDR3 spells CASATANTEAFF. The CDR3, as DNA: TGTGCCAGCGCGACAGCGAACACTGAAGCTTTCTTT.

This rearrangement joins TRBV2 to TRBJ2-2, with D possibly being TRBD2 (6 bases). CDR3 length equals 14 residues. CDR1 SNHLY and CDR2 FYNNEI come from the germline V gene. V lost 7 bases and J 4 bases, leaving 13 bases between the germline ends. CDR3 in DNA: TGTGCCAGCATTCCGCGGGGAGGCACCGGGGAGCTGTTTTTT. Translation gives CASIPRGGTGELFF.

The chain recombines TRBV28 with TRBJ1-2; 12 bases map to TRBD1. The CDR3 has 17 amino acids. Trimming removed 6 bases from V and 5 bases from J; junction bases left unmatched: 13. Looked up from germline, CDR1 is MDHEN and CDR2 is SYDVKM. This CDR3 reads CASRTGTGGGGEYGYTF. The CDR3 region has the DNA TGTGCCAGCAGGACCGGGACAGGGGGCGGAGGGGAGTATGGCTACACCTTC.

The rearrangement joins TRBV30 to TRBJ1-5, with D uncertain. The germline gives CDR1 GTSNPN, CDR2 SVGIG (reference sequence). CDR3 length: 12 amino acids. Trimming shortened V by 1 base and J by 10 bases, and 11 bases separated the two germline ends. The CDR3 reads CAWSARAGPQHF. The CDR3 bases are TGTGCCTGGAGTGCGAGGGCTGGACCCCAGCATTTT.

This clone came up a few times. The J gene is TRBJ1-6, the V gene TRBV4-1; TRBD1 matches 8 bases. CDR1 and CDR2 (germline): MGHRA, YSYEKL. V gave up 3 bases and J gave up 6 bases; unmatched junction bases: 4. The CDR3 runs to 15 residues. As DNA, the CDR3 is TGCGCCAGCAGCCATTTAGACAGGGGTAATTCACCCCTCCACTTT. Protein: CASSHLDRGNSPLHF.

This clone was seen more than once but under ten times. The chain has TRBV11-2 and TRBJ2-7, with D maybe TRBD2 (6 bases). The V gene lost 2 bases and the J gene lost 2 bases, with 16 bases spanning the gap. This CDR3 region has 16 residues. Germline V lookup: CDR1 SGHAT, CDR2 FQNNGV. CDR3 sequence reads: CASSLSVADLTYEQYF. CDR3 DNA sequence: TGTGCCAGCAGCTTATCAGTAGCGGACTTGACCTACGAGCAGTACTTC.

The chain carries TRBV27 and TRBJ2-7, with D possibly matching TRBD2 (6 bases). Trimming took 0 bases from V and 0 from J, leaving 12 bases between them. In germline, CDR1 is MNHEY, CDR2 SMNVEV (reference sequence). The CDR3 is made up of 16 amino acids. The CDR3 bases are TGTGCCAGCAGTTTATCGGCGGGGCTAAGCTCCTACGAGCAGTACTTC. Its translation: CASSLSAGLSSYEQYF.

V gene TRBV28 combines with J gene TRBJ2-7; no reliable D call. The germline V and J ends were trimmed by 5 bases and 0 bases, with 11 bases remaining between them. Germline lookup yields CDR1 MDHEN and CDR2 SYDVKM. This CDR3 is 14 amino acids long. The CDR3 DNA sequence: TGTGCCAGCAGTACCAGAGTAACCTCCTACGAGCAGTACTTC. Protein: CASSTRVTSYEQYF.

The CDR3 DNA follows: TGTGCCAGCAGCCTGGGACTTGTATACAATGAGCAGTTCTTC. It is translated as CASSLGLVYNEQFF. The gene calls are TRBV7-2 and TRBJ2-1; a possible D gene is TRBD2 (6 bases). CDR3 length: 14 residues. Germline CDR1 reads SGHTA; CDR2 reads FQGNSA. Trimming cost V 5 bases and J 4 bases, with 12 bases left between them.

V gene TRBV7-9 combines with J gene TRBJ2-1, with TRBD1 matching 8 bases. CDR3 length: 15 amino acids. J gave up 5 bases and V 4 bases, and 7 bases lay outside the gene matches. Germline CDR1 and CDR2: SEHNR and FQNEAQ (reference sequence). CDR3 residues: CASSSWTGRNNEQFF. Here the CDR3 DNA reads TGTGCCAGCAGCTCTTGGACAGGGAGGAACAATGAGCAGTTCTTC.

The CDR3 spells CASSQEPPRPEGYTF. DNA of the CDR3: TGCGCCAGCAGCCAAGAGCCCCCCAGGCCGGAGGGCTACACCTTC. The gene calls are TRBV4-3 and TRBJ1-2, with unresolved D. This CDR3 contains 15 residues. Germline V gene lookup returns CDR1 LGHNA and CDR2 YSLEER. The germline V and J ends were trimmed by 0 bases and 8 bases, with 16 bases remaining between them.

CDR3 sequence: CASSPPWTVAQYF. DNA for the CDR3: TGTGCCAGCAGCCCCCCCTGGACGGTCGCCCAGTACTTC. J is TRBJ2-5 and V is TRBV7-8; no clear D gene. Germline V CDR1 and CDR2: SGHVS, FQNEAQ. Trimming took off 5 bases at V and 9 bases at J, with 16 bases between the two ends. The CDR3 sequence is 13 residues long.

The gene calls are TRBV27 and TRBJ2-1, with D tentatively TRBD2 (6 bases). CDR1 is MNHEY, CDR2 SMNVEV, per germline (reference sequence). The CDR3 runs to 17 residues. V shed 2 bases and J shed 0 bases, with 14 bases lying between them. CDR3 sequence: CASSLVGGPSSYNEQFF. DNA of the CDR3: TGTGCCAGCAGTTTAGTGGGGGGTCCTTCCTCCTACAATGAGCAGTTCTTC.

The chain combines TRBV6-5 with TRBJ1-2; D may be TRBD1 (5 bases). The CDR3 is made up of 14 amino acids. Germline loops: CDR1 MNHEY, CDR2 SVGAGI. Trimming removed 2 bases at V and 0 bases at J, with 7 bases between. The CDR3 DNA reads TGTGCCAGCAGTTACCAGGGAGCTAACTATGGCTACACCTTC. Translation gives CASSYQGANYGYTF.

J is TRBJ2-5 and V is TRBV14, with D uncertain. Between the trimmed V and J ends, which lost 5 bases and 8 bases, there was a span of 12 bases. Looked up from germline, CDR1 is SGHDN and CDR2 is FVKESK. This CDR3 spans 12 amino acids. The CDR3 DNA sequence: TGTGCCAGCAGCTATGAGTCGACCACCCAGTACTTC. This encodes CASSYESTTQYF. Filled out from reference TRBV14 and TRBJ2-5, the complete variable domain reads EAGVTQFPSHSVIEKGQTVTLRCDPISGHDNLYWYRRVMGKEIKFLLHFVKESKQDESGMPNNRFLAERTGGTYSTLKVQPAELEDSGVYFCASSYESTTQYFGPGTRLLVL.

This clone was detected only once. The V gene is TRBV7-9, the J gene TRBJ2-5; the D gene is possibly TRBD2 (5 bases). V shed 2 bases and J shed 9 bases, with 10 bases lying between them. Germline-derived CDR1 and CDR2 are SEHNR and FQNEAQ (reference sequence). This CDR3 has 12 amino acids. In DNA form, the CDR3 reads TGTGCCAGCAGCTTACCGGAGAGGGCCCAGTACTTC. Its translation: CASSLPERAQYF.

J is TRBJ1-4 and V is TRBV5-1; no clear D. The CDR3 contains 16 residues. The germline CDR1 and CDR2 sequences are SGHRS and YFSETQ. Trimming pared 1 base from V and 10 bases from J, leaving 20 bases between. CDR3 sequence: CASSLINADGSSKLFF. The CDR3 DNA is TGCGCCAGCAGCTTGATCAACGCGGACGGGTCCTCAAAACTGTTTTTT.

The rearrangement joins TRBV7-9 to TRBJ2-1; possibly TRBD2 for D (6 bases). The V end lost 0 bases, the J end lost 4 bases, and 13 bases lay between the germline ends. Germline-derived CDR1 and CDR2 are SEHNR and FQNEAQ (reference sequence). The CDR3 extends over 16 amino acids. The CDR3 reads CASSLALTSGYNEQFF. CDR3 sequence (DNA): TGTGCCAGCAGCTTAGCGCTAACAAGCGGGTACAATGAGCAGTTCTTC.

The chain uses TRBV7-2 and TRBJ1-3; D is uncertain. The CDR3 is 14 residues long. Germline assignment: CDR1 SGHTA and CDR2 FQGNSA. Deletions cut 4 bases from V and 2 bases from J, with 9 bases between. The CDR3 spells CASSSLGAGNTIYF. The DNA of the CDR3 is TGTGCCAGCAGCTCGCTCGGGGCTGGAAACACCATATATTTT.

In its sample, this clone was seen a few times. This rearrangement joins TRBV6-5 to TRBJ2-5; D might be TRBD1 (5 bases). Trimming cost V 0 bases and J 2 bases, with 7 bases left between them. The CDR3 runs 14 residues. Germline V gives CDR1 MNHEY, CDR2 SVGAGI. Here the CDR3 DNA reads TGTGCCAGCAGTTACTCGAGACAGCAAGAGACCCAGTACTTC. It translates to CASSYSRQQETQYF.

A single count supports this clone. This chain links TRBV7-2 with TRBJ1-6; tentative D call: TRBD1 (5 bases). The CDR3 extends over 13 amino acids. CDR1 SGHTA and CDR2 FQGNSA come from the germline V gene. V shed 5 bases and J shed 6 bases, with 8 bases lying between them. The CDR3 reads CASSPDSNSPLHF. In DNA, the CDR3 is TGTGCCAGCAGCCCCGACAGTAATTCACCCCTCCACTTT. The full variable domain, completed using reference TRBV7-2 and TRBJ1-6, is GAGVSQSPSNKVTEKGKDVELRCDPISGHTALYWYRQSLGQGLEFLIYFQGNSAPDKSGLPSDRFSAERTGGSVSTLTIQRTQQEDSAVYLCASSPDSNSPLHFGNGTRLTVT.

This chain uses TRBV19 with TRBJ2-5, with D possibly TRBD1 on 6 matching bases. V dropped 6 bases and J dropped 5 bases, with 13 bases sitting between them. Germline V gene sequence: CDR1 LNHDA, CDR2 SQIVND (reference sequence). The CDR3 consists of 13 residues. CDR3 nucleotide sequence: TGTGCCAGTAGCAAAAACAGGGTTGAGACCCAGTACTTC. The encoded protein is CASSKNRVETQYF.